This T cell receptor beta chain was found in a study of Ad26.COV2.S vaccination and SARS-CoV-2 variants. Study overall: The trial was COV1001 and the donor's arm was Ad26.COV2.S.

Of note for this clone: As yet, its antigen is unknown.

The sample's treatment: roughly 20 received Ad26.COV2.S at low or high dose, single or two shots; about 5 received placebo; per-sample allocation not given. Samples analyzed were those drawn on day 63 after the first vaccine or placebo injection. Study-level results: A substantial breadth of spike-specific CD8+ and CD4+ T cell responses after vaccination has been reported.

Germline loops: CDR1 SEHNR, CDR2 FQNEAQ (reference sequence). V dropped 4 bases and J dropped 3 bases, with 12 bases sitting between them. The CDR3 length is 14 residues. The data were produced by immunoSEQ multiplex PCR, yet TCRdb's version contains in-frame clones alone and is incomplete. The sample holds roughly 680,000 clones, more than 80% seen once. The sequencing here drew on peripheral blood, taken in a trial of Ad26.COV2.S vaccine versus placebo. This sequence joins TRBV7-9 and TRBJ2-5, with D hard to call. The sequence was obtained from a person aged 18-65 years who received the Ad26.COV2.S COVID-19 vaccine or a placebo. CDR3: CASSSWGGEETQYF. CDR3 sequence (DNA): TGTGCCAGCAGCTCCTGGGGTGGGGAAGAGACCCAGTACTTC.